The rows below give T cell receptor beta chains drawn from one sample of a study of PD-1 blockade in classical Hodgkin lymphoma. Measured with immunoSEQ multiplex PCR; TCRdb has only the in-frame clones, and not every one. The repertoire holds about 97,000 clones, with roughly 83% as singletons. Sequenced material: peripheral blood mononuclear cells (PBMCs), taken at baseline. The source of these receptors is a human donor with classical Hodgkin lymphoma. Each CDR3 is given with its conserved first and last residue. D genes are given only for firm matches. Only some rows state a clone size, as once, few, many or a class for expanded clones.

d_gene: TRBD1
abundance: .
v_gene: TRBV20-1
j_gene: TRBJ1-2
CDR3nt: TGCAGTGCTAGAAGACAGGGGGGAGGGTCCTTC
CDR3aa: CSARRQGGGSF

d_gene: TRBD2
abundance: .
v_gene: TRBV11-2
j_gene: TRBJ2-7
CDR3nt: TGTGCCAGCAGCCCCGGGACTAGCGGGAGAAGATCCCTCTACGAGCAGTACTTC
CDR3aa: CASSPGTSGRRSLYEQYF

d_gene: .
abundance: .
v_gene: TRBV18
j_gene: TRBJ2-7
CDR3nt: TGTGCCAGCTCACCGGGGCCATCCTACGAGCAGTACTTC
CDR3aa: CASSPGPSYEQYF

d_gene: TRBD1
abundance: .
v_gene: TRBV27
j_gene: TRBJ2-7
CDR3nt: TGTGCCAGCAGGCGCGGACAGGGCTACGAGCAGTACTTC
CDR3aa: CASRRGQGYEQYF

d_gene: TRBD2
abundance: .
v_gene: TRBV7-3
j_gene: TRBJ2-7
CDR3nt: TGTGCCAGCAGCTTAAGGGCTAGCGGGTCCTACGAGCAGTACTTC
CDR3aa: CASSLRASGSYEQYF

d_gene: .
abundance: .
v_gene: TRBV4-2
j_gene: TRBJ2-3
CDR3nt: TGTGCCAGCAGCCAAGCCGACTCCACAGATACGCAGTATTTT
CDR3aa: CASSQADSTDTQYF

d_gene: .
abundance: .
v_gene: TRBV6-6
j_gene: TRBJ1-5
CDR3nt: TGTGCCAGCATGGGAGGGGTCCATCAGCCCCAGCATTTT
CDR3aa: CASMGGVHQPQHF

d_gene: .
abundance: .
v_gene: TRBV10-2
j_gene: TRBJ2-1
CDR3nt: TGCGCCAGCAGGCGTGGGGGGACCACCCTTTCCTACAATGAGCAGTTCTTC
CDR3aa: CASRRGGTTLSYNEQFF

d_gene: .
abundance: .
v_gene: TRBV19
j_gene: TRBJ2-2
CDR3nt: TGTGCCAGTATTGCGGGGGCGGGCACCGGGGAGCTGTTTTTT
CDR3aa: CASIAGAGTGELFF

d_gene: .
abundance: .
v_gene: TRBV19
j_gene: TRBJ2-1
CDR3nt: TGTGCCAGTACCACTAATTTGGGGCTCACCTTTCGCCTAAATGAGCAGTTCTTC
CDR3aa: CASTTNLGLTFRLNEQFF

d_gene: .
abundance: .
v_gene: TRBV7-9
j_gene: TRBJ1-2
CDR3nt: TGTGCCAGCAGCTACACGTTAAGGGGAGGCTATGGCTACACCTTC
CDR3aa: CASSYTLRGGYGYTF

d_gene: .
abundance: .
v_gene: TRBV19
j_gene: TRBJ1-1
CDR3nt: TGTGCCAGTAATCCGGGCACTGAAGCTTTCTTT
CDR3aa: CASNPGTEAFF

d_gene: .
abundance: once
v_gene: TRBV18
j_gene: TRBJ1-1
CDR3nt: TGTGCCAGCTCATCCCCCAGTGGGAGGGCAGGCACTGAAGCTTTCTTT
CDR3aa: CASSSPSGRAGTEAFF

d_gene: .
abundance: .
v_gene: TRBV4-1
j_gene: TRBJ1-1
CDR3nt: TGCGCCAGCAGCCAAGATGGGGGGGCTGAAGCTTTCTTT
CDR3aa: CASSQDGGAEAFF

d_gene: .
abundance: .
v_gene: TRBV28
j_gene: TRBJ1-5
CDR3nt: TGTGCCAGCAGAGAGACAGGTAAAAATCAGCCCCAGCATTTT
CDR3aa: CASRETGKNQPQHF

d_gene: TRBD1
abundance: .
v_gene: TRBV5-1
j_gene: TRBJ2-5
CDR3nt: TGCGCCAGCAAAGGGGACAGTCAAGAGACCCAGTACTTC
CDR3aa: CASKGDSQETQYF

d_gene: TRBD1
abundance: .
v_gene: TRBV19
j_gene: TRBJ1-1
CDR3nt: TGTGCCAGTAGTGACAGGGGGCCGGGGAACACTGAAGCTTTCTTT
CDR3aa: CASSDRGPGNTEAFF

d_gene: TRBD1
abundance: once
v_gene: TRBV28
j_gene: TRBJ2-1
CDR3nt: TGTGCCAGCAAAACCGGGACAGGGTATAATGAGCAGTTCTTC
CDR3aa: CASKTGTGYNEQFF

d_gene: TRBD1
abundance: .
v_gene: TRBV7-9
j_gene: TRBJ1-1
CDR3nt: TGTGCCAGCAGCTCAGGACAGGGTTATGACACTGAAGCTTTCTTT
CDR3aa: CASSSGQGYDTEAFF

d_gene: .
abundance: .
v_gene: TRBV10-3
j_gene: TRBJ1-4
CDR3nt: TGTGCCATCAGTGAGTCAGGGGGAAATGAAAAACTGTTTTTT
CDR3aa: CAISESGGNEKLFF

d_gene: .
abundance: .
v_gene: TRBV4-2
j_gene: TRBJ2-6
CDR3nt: TGTGCCAGCAGCCAAGTGGAGGGCGCACGGCTCTCTGGGGCCAACGTCCTGACTTTC
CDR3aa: CASSQVEGARLSGANVLTF

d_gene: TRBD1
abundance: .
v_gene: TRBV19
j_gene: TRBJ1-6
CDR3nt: TGTGCCAGTAGTGTCCTAGACAGGGCGTCACCCCTCCACTTT
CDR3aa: CASSVLDRASPLHF

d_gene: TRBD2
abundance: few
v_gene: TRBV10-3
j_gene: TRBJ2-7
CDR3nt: TGTGCCATCGCGGGAGACTCCTACGAGCAGTACTTC
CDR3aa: CAIAGDSYEQYF

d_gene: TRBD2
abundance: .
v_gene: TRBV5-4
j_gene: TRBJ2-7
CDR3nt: TGTGCCAGCAGCCCCGCGGGGGGCGGGAGGGCCCAGGGCGAGCAGTACTTC
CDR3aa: CASSPAGGGRAQGEQYF

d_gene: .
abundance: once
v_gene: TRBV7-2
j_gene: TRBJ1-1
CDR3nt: TGTGCCAGCAGCCCAGGGGCCAGGACCCTTGAAGCTTTCTTT
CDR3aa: CASSPGARTLEAFF

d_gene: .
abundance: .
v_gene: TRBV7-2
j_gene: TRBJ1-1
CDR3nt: TGTGCCAGCAGCTCGCGTGGAGGGAACACTGAAGCTTTCTTT
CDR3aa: CASSSRGGNTEAFF

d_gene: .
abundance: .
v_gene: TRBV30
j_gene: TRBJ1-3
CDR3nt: TGTGCCTGGAGCCTCTCGGGACCAGGAAACACCATATATTTT
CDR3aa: CAWSLSGPGNTIYF

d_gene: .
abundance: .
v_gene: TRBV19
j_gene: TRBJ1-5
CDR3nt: TGTGCCAGTAGTATTACCCCCTATAGCAATCAGCCCCAGCATTTT
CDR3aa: CASSITPYSNQPQHF